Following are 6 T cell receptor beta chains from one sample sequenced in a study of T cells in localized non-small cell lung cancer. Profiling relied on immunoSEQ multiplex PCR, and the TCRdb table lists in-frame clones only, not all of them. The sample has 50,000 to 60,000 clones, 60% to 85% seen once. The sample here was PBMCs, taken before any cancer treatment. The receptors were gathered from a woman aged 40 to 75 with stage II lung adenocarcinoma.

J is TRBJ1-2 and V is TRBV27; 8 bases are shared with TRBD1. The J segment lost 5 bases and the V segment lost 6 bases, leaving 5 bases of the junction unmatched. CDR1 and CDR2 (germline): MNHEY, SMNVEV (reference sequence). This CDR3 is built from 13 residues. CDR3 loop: CASRRTGSYGYTF. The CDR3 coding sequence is TGTGCCAGCAGGCGGACAGGGAGTTATGGCTACACCTTC.

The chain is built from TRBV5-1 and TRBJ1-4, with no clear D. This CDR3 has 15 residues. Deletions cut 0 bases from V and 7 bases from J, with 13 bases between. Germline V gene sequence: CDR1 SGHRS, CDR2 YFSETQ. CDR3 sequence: CASSLVKRVGEKLFF. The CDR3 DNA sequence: TGCGCCAGCAGCTTGGTAAAAAGGGTTGGTGAAAAACTGTTTTTT.

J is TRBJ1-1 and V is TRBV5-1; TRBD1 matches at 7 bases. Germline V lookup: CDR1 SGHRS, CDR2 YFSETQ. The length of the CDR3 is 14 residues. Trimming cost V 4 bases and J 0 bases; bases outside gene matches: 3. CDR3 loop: CASSAGQLNTEAFF. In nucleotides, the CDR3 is TGCGCCAGCAGCGCGGGACAGCTGAACACTGAAGCTTTCTTT.

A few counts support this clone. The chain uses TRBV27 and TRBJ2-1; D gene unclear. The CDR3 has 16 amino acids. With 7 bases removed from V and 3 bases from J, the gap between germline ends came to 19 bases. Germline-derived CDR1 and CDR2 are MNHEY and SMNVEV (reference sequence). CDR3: CASTPSPGFIYNEQFF. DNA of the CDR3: TGTGCCAGCACCCCTTCCCCTGGATTCATCTACAATGAGCAGTTCTTC.

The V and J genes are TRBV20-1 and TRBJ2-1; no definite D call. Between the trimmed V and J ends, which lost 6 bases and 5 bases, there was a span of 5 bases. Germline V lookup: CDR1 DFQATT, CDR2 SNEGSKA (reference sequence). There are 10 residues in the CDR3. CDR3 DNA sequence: TGCAGTGCGTATAACAATGAGCAGTTCTTC. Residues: CSAYNNEQFF.

The CDR3, as DNA: TGTGCCAGCAGTTTATCCACAGTTCCTCGAACTGAAGCTTTCTTT. It encodes CASSLSTVPRTEAFF. The chain employs TRBV27 and TRBJ1-1, with unresolved D. This CDR3 region has 15 residues. Per the germline V gene, CDR1 is MNHEY and CDR2 is SMNVEV (reference sequence). Trimming cost V 0 bases and J 5 bases, with 13 bases left between them.